The present entry profiles one T cell receptor (beta chain) with its context. Its antigen is still unknown. This sample is part of a study of beta chain features in type 1 diabetes. Study conclusions and caveats: For Type 1 diabetes patients, all four CD4+ subsets carried TCRB CDR3s that were moderately but significantly shorter. A possible short-template PCR bias applies equally to patients and controls. Reduced insertions and increased deletions marked VDJ junctions in type 1 diabetes patients.

Germline V CDR1 and CDR2: SGHDT, YYEEEE. With 0 bases clipped from V and 5 bases from J, the junction kept 11 bases outside the gene matches. The CDR3 spans 16 residues. Since all of the isolated RNA was reverse transcribed, expressed TCRB transcripts were what got sequenced. Reads from naive, central memory and regulatory T cell samples averaged about 3.9 million. Clones were sequenced by immunoSEQ multiplex PCR, and TCRdb holds only the in-frame ones, with some missing. The sample includes hundreds of thousands of clones, 14% of them seen just once. The sequenced sample consisted of naive CD4+ T cells from blood. The source is a man aged 25-45 years with type 1 diabetes. The chain carries TRBV5-6 and TRBJ2-7; 7 nucleotides match TRBD1. CDR3 DNA sequence: TGTGCCAGCAGCTTGGTTGGGACAGCCCAGTGGGACGAGCAGTACTTC. It specifies CASSLVGTAQWDEQYF.